These T cell receptor beta chains were read from a single sample in a study of shared clonotypes between healthy human individuals. The method was immunoSEQ multiplex PCR; TCRdb's version includes in-frame clones alone and lacks a portion of them. Among millions of clones listed, 90% to 95% were seen once. Input material: naive CD8+ T cells from PBMCs. These receptors originate from a man between 18 and 35 years old in good health. Some clones in this sample may be carry-over from other donors' samples. Each CDR3 is given without its conserved first and last residue. The D gene is left open where the match is weak. Size values are once, few and many counts, or a class for expanded clones, and some rows have none.

J | V | size | D | CDR3
TRBJ2-4 | TRBV7-9 | . | . | ASSLHGGAKNIQY
TRBJ1-2 | TRBV13 | . | . | ASSSRGLGNYGYT
TRBJ2-7 | TRBV27 | . | . | ASSFSRGDHSYEQY
TRBJ2-2 | TRBV5-4 | . | . | ASSLGLPTNTGELF
TRBJ2-3 | TRBV29-1 | . | . | SVDGTGHYPDTQY
TRBJ1-4 | TRBV27 | once | . | ASSFGPIGQKLF
TRBJ1-2 | TRBV7-9 | . | . | ASSLSDSSAYGYT
TRBJ1-2 | TRBV2 | . | . | ASRTFPRIKGTSNYGYT
TRBJ2-1 | TRBV7-3 | . | . | ASSYRPTGSDEQF
TRBJ1-5 | TRBV2 | . | . | ASSETGSNQPQH
TRBJ1-1 | TRBV10-2 | . | . | ASSEAALTEAF
TRBJ1-1 | TRBV11-2 | . | . | ASSFGLRFTEAF
TRBJ2-7 | TRBV23-1 | once | TRBD1 | ASRGRDRGYEQY
TRBJ2-7 | TRBV6-1 | . | . | ASSELGEY
TRBJ2-7 | TRBV29-1 | . | . | SVELADGLAKYEQY
TRBJ2-2 | TRBV9 | . | TRBD2 | ASSVQAGRGTGELF
TRBJ1-2 | TRBV5-5 | . | . | ASSLALVAEVKYGYT
TRBJ2-2 | TRBV5-1 | . | TRBD1 | ASSEGTANTGELF
TRBJ1-4 | TRBV7-9 | . | TRBD1 | ASSLTQGAGNEKLF
TRBJ2-5 | TRBV18 | . | . | ASSPPEGAEETQY
TRBJ2-1 | TRBV4-3 | . | TRBD1 | ASSQEWDRAYNEQF
TRBJ2-7 | TRBV11-2 | once | . | ASCVGGVLYEQY
TRBJ2-7 | TRBV11-3 | . | . | ASSFLPKVVSGEQY